The source of this T cell receptor (beta chain) is a study of spatial heterogeneity in lung cancer. There are 13 residues in the CDR3. V lost 5 bases and J 8 bases, leaving 10 bases between the germline ends. Germline V gene data show CDR1 as SEHNR and CDR2 as FQNEAQ (reference sequence). One entry per CDR3 protein results from TCRdb running MiXCR on the 5' RACE reads. The sample has about 47,000 distinct CDR3 sequences; 7.4% are singletons. The time point was: blood at routine non-recurrence follow-up after resection. The authors sequenced whole RNA from tumor, nontumor lung or frozen PBMC without sorting.

This clonotype originated in a female donor with early-stage non-small cell lung cancer. The sample was PBMCs, taken at follow-up. V gene TRBV7-9 combines with J gene TRBJ1-6, with TRBD1 as a possible D gene (5 bases). The CDR3 DNA reads as TGTGCCAGCAGCACCAGGGTTGATTCACCCCTCCACTTT. Residues: CASSTRVDSPLHF.